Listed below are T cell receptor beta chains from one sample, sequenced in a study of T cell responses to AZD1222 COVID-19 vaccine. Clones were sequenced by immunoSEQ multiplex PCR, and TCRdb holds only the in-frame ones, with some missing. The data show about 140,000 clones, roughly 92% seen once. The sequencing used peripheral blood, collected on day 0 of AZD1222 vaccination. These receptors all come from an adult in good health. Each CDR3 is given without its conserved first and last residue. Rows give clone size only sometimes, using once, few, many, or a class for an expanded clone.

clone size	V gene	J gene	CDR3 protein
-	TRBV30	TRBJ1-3	AWSALGIASGNTIY
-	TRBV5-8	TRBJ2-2	ASSLPTTNTGELF
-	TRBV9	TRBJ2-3	ASSVLAGGMDTQY
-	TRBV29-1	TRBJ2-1	SEIKGEVVNEQF
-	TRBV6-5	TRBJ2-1	ASMLYNEQF
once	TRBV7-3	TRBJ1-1	ASSPSGGNTEAF
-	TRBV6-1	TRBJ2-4	ASSERDSLKVAKNIQY
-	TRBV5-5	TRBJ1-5	ASSLGPGTDQPQH
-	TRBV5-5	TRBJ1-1	ASSLVNSEAF
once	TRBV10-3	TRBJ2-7	ATAPEERAISFEQY